These T cell receptor beta chains were read from a single sample in a study of shared clonotypes between healthy human individuals. The table came from immunoSEQ multiplex PCR; TCRdb's copy has only in-frame clones and leaves some out. The profile shows about 2 million clones, roughly 96% of them singletons. The material sequenced was naive CD4+ T cells sorted from blood. The receptors originated from a man aged 18 to 30 in good health. Both conserved end residues are part of each CDR3. A D gene is named only where the DNA matches it firmly. Clone size is given for some rows only: seen once, a few or many times, or a class if the clone is expanded.

clone size	V gene	J gene	D gene	CDR3 DNA	CDR3 protein
NA	TRBV19	TRBJ1-6	NA	TGTGCCACTAGACTGGGAAGCTCCTATAATTCACCCCTCCACTTT	CATRLGSSYNSPLHF
NA	TRBV7-9	TRBJ2-3	TRBD1	TGTGCCAGCAGCTTAGGACAGGGTATCACAGATACGCAGTATTTT	CASSLGQGITDTQYF
NA	TRBV4-3	TRBJ2-7	NA	TGCGCCAGCAGCCATTTTTCTTGGGACGAGCAGTACTTC	CASSHFSWDEQYF
NA	TRBV30	TRBJ1-3	NA	TGTGCCTGGATAAGCCAGGGAAACACCATATATTTT	CAWISQGNTIYF
NA	TRBV9	TRBJ1-2	NA	TGTGCCAGCAGCGTAGAATGGGGATCCGGGTATGGCTACACCTTC	CASSVEWGSGYGYTF
NA	TRBV5-1	TRBJ1-4	NA	TGCGCCAGCAGCTTGTCATCACAGGGAGGGGAAAAACTGTTTTTT	CASSLSSQGGEKLFF
NA	TRBV28	TRBJ1-2	NA	TGTGCCAGCACAACTGGGAGGGAGCAACCCTACTATGGCTACACCTTC	CASTTGREQPYYGYTF
NA	TRBV11-2	TRBJ2-1	NA	TGTGCCAGCAGCTTAGTGGGCAGGTATAATGAGCAGTTCTTC	CASSLVGRYNEQFF
NA	TRBV7-2	TRBJ2-7	NA	TGTGCCAGCAGCATACAGGGCGCCAACTCCTACGAGCAGTACTTC	CASSIQGANSYEQYF
NA	TRBV18	TRBJ2-7	NA	TGTGCCAGCTCATCCGAACTAGGGAACGAGCAGTACTTC	CASSSELGNEQYF
NA	TRBV19	TRBJ2-7	TRBD2	TGTGCCAGTAGCCAACGAGCGGGAGGAATCTACGAGCAGTACTTC	CASSQRAGGIYEQYF
NA	TRBV27	TRBJ2-7	NA	TGTGCCAGCAGGCCTAGTGGGGGCCCTTACGAGCAGTACTTC	CASRPSGGPYEQYF
NA	TRBV6-5	TRBJ1-2	NA	TGTGCCAGCAGTTCCCGAGCGGGGCCTAACTATGGCTACACCTTC	CASSSRAGPNYGYTF
NA	TRBV6-1	TRBJ2-1	TRBD2	TGTGCCAGCAGTCCAGAAGCGGGACCCTACAATGAGCAGTTCTTC	CASSPEAGPYNEQFF
NA	TRBV6-5	TRBJ2-7	TRBD2	TGTGCCAGCAGCGGGATAGCGGGAGCTCAGTACGAGCAGTACTTC	CASSGIAGAQYEQYF
NA	TRBV4-1	TRBJ2-7	NA	TGCGCCAGCAGCCAAGGTACCTGGACAGCTACCTACGAGCAGTACTTC	CASSQGTWTATYEQYF
NA	TRBV10-3	TRBJ1-2	NA	TGTGCCATCAGATCCAGGGCGGATGGCTACACCTTC	CAIRSRADGYTF
NA	TRBV6-1	TRBJ1-2	NA	TGTGCCAGTACGGATCGGTATGGCTACACCTTC	CASTDRYGYTF
NA	TRBV6-6	TRBJ1-4	NA	TGTGCCAGTCGACAGCAGCCTAATGAAAAACTGTTTTTT	CASRQQPNEKLFF
NA	TRBV6-5	TRBJ1-6	NA	TGTGCCAGCAGTTACGGCAATTCACCCCTCCACTTT	CASSYGNSPLHF
NA	TRBV5-4	TRBJ1-4	TRBD1	TGTGCCAGCAGCTTGGGAGGACAGGGGGCGGGCGAAAAACTGTTTTTT	CASSLGGQGAGEKLFF
NA	TRBV2	TRBJ2-2	NA	TGTGCCAGGGAAACTAGCTTCACCGGGGAGCTGTTTTTT	CARETSFTGELFF
NA	TRBV29-1	TRBJ1-2	NA	TGCAGCGTTGACCCAGCGTATGGCTACACCTTC	CSVDPAYGYTF
NA	TRBV4-1	TRBJ2-2	NA	TGCGCCAGCAGCCAAGGGCCACTAGCTTCGAACACCGGGGAGCTGTTTTTT	CASSQGPLASNTGELFF
once	TRBV6-5	TRBJ2-7	NA	TGTGCCAGCAGCCTCTCGGGACGCAGCTCCTACGAGCAGTACTTC	CASSLSGRSSYEQYF
NA	TRBV5-1	TRBJ2-2	NA	TGCGCCAGCAGCTTTGGGGAGAACACCGGGGAGCTGTTTTTT	CASSFGENTGELFF
NA	TRBV6-1	TRBJ2-4	NA	TGTGCCAGCACGAATGTAGCAAACATTCAGTACTTC	CASTNVANIQYF